This TCR beta chain was profiled in a study of cytomegalovirus exposure and HLA in healthy donors. Study-level results: The authors later found HLA-associated TCR beta chains more clonally expanded than equally common others. Further analysis was carried out later, and it showed several of the most significant clusters appearing linked to common viral pathogens. Most of the CMV-associated TCR beta chains (in a later analysis) appeared to be HLA-restricted.

Trimming took 5 bases from V and 6 from J, leaving 18 bases between them. The germline gives CDR1 SGHTS, CDR2 YDEGEE. The CDR3 has 16 residues. There were likely unrecorded immune exposures, though donors were nominally healthy when sampled. It was with 60 Vbeta and 13 Jbeta primers that the PCR ran. The data were produced by immunoSEQ multiplex PCR, yet TCRdb's version contains in-frame clones alone and is incomplete. The table includes about 180,000 clones, around 81% detected once. Worth noting for this clone: Its target is not known.

The chain employs TRBV5-8 and TRBJ1-6; D may be TRBD1 (5 bases). The sequenced sample was PBMCs. The TCR originated in a man aged 35 to 55 in good health and CMV-seronegative. The CDR3: CASRLNRPLSNSPLHF. CDR3 DNA sequence: TGTGCCAGCAGACTGAACAGGCCGCTGAGTAATTCACCCCTCCACTTT.